These 30 T cell receptor beta chains came from one sample sequenced in a study of blood T cell repertoires in COVID-19. Repertoires were generated with immunoSEQ multiplex PCR, while TCRdb's copy carries only in-frame clones and drops some. The sample contains fewer than 70,000 clones, about nine tenths of which appear only once. Sequences were obtained from peripheral blood. These receptors were collected from a woman in her seventies with active COVID-19.

The chain has TRBV9 and TRBJ2-7; TRBD2 is a possible D gene (6 bases). CDR3 length: 13 amino acids. From germline, CDR1 is SGDLS and CDR2 YYNGEE. V shed 4 bases and J shed 2 bases, with 10 bases lying between them. Here the CDR3 reads CASSSGLTYEQYF. The CDR3, as DNA: TGTGCCAGCAGCTCGGGACTCACCTACGAGCAGTACTTC.

The V gene is TRBV9, the J gene TRBJ2-1; D is possibly TRBD2 (6 bases). The germline gives CDR1 SGDLS, CDR2 YYNGEE. With 2 bases removed from V and 4 bases from J, the gap between germline ends came to 16 bases. The CDR3 is 16 amino acids. CDR3 amino acids: CASSVAGTVRYNEQFF. In DNA form, the CDR3 reads TGTGCCAGCAGCGTCGCCGGGACTGTACGATACAATGAGCAGTTCTTC.

The chain couples TRBV9 to TRBJ1-5; D gene uncertain. V gave up 2 bases and J gave up 0 bases, with 9 bases separating them. The CDR3 extends over 15 amino acids. The germline V gene has CDR1 SGDLS and CDR2 YYNGEE. CDR3 DNA: TGTGCCAGCAGCGTTTCCAGTAATAGCAATCAGCCCCAGCATTTT. This encodes CASSVSSNSNQPQHF.

The V call is TRBV11-3, the J call TRBJ2-3; 8 nucleotides agree with TRBD2. J was trimmed by 6 bases and V by 5 bases; bases with no gene match: 22. Germline loops: CDR1 SGHNT, CDR2 YENEEA. The CDR3 is 19 amino acids. This chain's CDR3 is CASSPGLVISGSEEDTQYF. In DNA, the CDR3 is TGTGCCAGCAGCCCCGGGTTAGTAATCAGCGGGAGCGAAGAGGATACGCAGTATTTT.

This clone was found once. The J gene is TRBJ2-7, the V gene TRBV28, with D hard to call. Germline V gene lookup returns CDR1 MDHEN and CDR2 SYDVKM. This CDR3 is 15 amino acids long. The ends were cut back, 5 bases at V and 3 bases at J, with 17 bases in the middle. The CDR3 DNA sequence: TGTGCCAGCAGTCTGGAGATCACCTCTCGCTACGAGCAGTACTTC. It specifies CASSLEITSRYEQYF.

This chain uses TRBV10-1 with TRBJ2-3; no clear D gene. The CDR3 length is 13 residues. CDR1 and CDR2 from the germline V gene are WNHNN and SYGVQD (reference sequence). Trimming left V 3 bases short and J 4 bases short, with 8 bases between. The CDR3 loop is CASSDMAPDTQYF. In DNA form, the CDR3 reads TGCGCCAGCAGTGACATGGCTCCAGATACGCAGTATTTT.

This clone was recorded only once. The rearrangement links TRBV15 to TRBJ1-1, with D tentatively TRBD1 (5 bases). The germline V and J ends were trimmed by 1 base and 1 base, with 16 bases remaining between them. The germline CDR1 and CDR2 sequences are LNHNV and YYDKDF (reference sequence). The CDR3 is 17 residues long. CDR3 bases: TGTGCCACCAGCAGAGTTGGGGTGGGGCGGCGGAACACTGAAGCTTTCTTT. The encoded protein is CATSRVGVGRRNTEAFF.

The rearrangement uses TRBV9 and TRBJ2-3; the match to TRBD2 covers 9 bases. Trimming removed 4 bases from V and 1 base from J; junction bases left unmatched: 4. The germline gives CDR1 SGDLS, CDR2 YYNGEE. The CDR3 has 15 residues. The CDR3 coding sequence is TGTGCCAGCAGCCCTCGGACTAGCGGCACAGATACGCAGTATTTT. Translating gives CASSPRTSGTDTQYF.

CDR3: CASGGAGSYNEQFF. DNA of the CDR3: TGTGCCAGCGGGGGGGCAGGCTCCTACAATGAGCAGTTCTTC. The rearrangement uses TRBV2 and TRBJ2-1; the D gene is possibly TRBD2 (7 bases). Per the germline V gene, CDR1 is SNHLY and CDR2 is FYNNEI. CDR3 length: 14 residues. The germline V and J ends were trimmed by 8 bases and 0 bases, with 11 bases remaining between them.

J is TRBJ1-5 and V is TRBV5-5; 9 bases fit TRBD1. V dropped 4 bases and J dropped 3; count of bases not matched to a gene: 8. CDR3 size: 16 residues. Germline CDR1 and CDR2: SGHKS and YYEKEE (reference sequence). The CDR3 reads CASSPQGQGYNQPQHF. CDR3 DNA sequence: TGTGCCAGCAGCCCGCAGGGACAGGGCTACAATCAGCCCCAGCATTTT.

V and J are TRBV4-1 and TRBJ2-1; 7 nucleotides align to TRBD1. CDR3 length: 17 amino acids. Germline CDR1 MGHRA, CDR2 YSYEKL. V lost 0 bases and J lost 3; bases outside the gene matches: 8. CDR3 bases: TGCGCCAGCAGCCAAGACGGGACAGAGAATATCTACAATGAGCAGTTCTTC. Amino acid sequence: CASSQDGTENIYNEQFF.

As DNA, the CDR3 is TGTGCCAGCAGCTTGGATCTAGCGGGTTACAATGAGCAGTTCTTC. Protein: CASSLDLAGYNEQFF. The gene calls are TRBV5-4 and TRBJ2-1, with 8 nucleotides matching TRBD2. Per the germline V gene, CDR1 is SGHNT and CDR2 is YYREEE (reference sequence). The CDR3 is 15 residues long. J was trimmed by 4 bases and V by 0 bases; bases with no gene match: 3.

The chain has TRBV6-5 and TRBJ1-3; tentative D call: TRBD1 (5 bases). V was trimmed by 5 bases and J by 0 bases, leaving 11 bases between them. Germline-derived CDR1 and CDR2 are MNHEY and SVGAGI. The CDR3 loop spans 15 amino acids. CDR3: CASSPDTDSGNTIYF. CDR3 in DNA: TGTGCCAGCAGTCCGGACACCGACTCTGGAAACACCATATATTTT.

For the CDR3, the DNA is TGTGCCAGCAGCCAAGATTTACCGACAGGGGATGAGCAGTTCTTC. Protein product: CASSQDLPTGDEQFF. V usage is TRBV3-1 (or the pseudogene TRBV3-2) and J usage is TRBJ2-1; the match to TRBD1 covers 8 bases. V was clipped by 0 bases and J by 8 bases; unmatched bases: 6. Per the germline V gene, CDR1 is LGHDT and CDR2 is YNNKEL (reference sequence). CDR3 size: 15 residues.

CDR3 sequence: CASSLAPGDYNEQFF. Here the CDR3 DNA reads TGTGCCAGCAGCTTGGCCCCGGGGGATTACAATGAGCAGTTCTTC. The chain links TRBV5-6 to TRBJ2-1; D is possibly TRBD2 (6 bases). CDR1 is SGHDT, CDR2 YYEEEE, per germline. The CDR3 is made up of 15 amino acids. Trimming took off 0 bases at V and 4 bases at J, with 11 bases between the two ends.

The chain uses TRBV9 and TRBJ1-5, with 11 nucleotides matching TRBD1. From germline, CDR1 is SGDLS and CDR2 YYNGEE. This CDR3 is 20 amino acids long. V lost 0 bases, J lost 2 bases, and 13 bases stayed unmatched. CDR3 nucleotides: TGTGCCAGCAGCGTAGGGCCGGGACAGGGGGGATTGGTGGGCAATCAGCCCCAGCATTTT. As protein: CASSVGPGQGGLVGNQPQHF.

The J gene is TRBJ2-7, the V gene TRBV19; D perhaps matches TRBD1 (6 bases). V lost 2 bases to trimming and J lost 3 bases, with 11 bases between them. Germline V gene sequence: CDR1 LNHDA, CDR2 SQIVND (reference sequence). The CDR3 spans 14 residues. The CDR3 DNA reads as TGTGCCAGTAGTATATTATCAGGGGACTACGAGCAGTACTTC. It encodes CASSILSGDYEQYF.

This chain connects TRBV9 to TRBJ2-1; 11 nucleotides agree with TRBD2. This CDR3 is 17 amino acids long. The trim removed 4 bases at V and 7 bases at J, leaving 13 bases unmatched. The germline gives CDR1 SGDLS, CDR2 YYNGEE. CDR3 coding DNA: TGTGCCAGCAGCTCCTACGGTAGCGGGAGGGCCTCGAATGAGCAGTTCTTC. Protein sequence: CASSSYGSGRASNEQFF.

This sequence joins TRBV7-3 and TRBJ2-1; TRBD1 matches at 9 bases. Germline V gene sequence: CDR1 SGHTA, CDR2 FQGTGA. J lost 2 bases, V lost 5 bases, and 7 bases had no gene match. This CDR3 is built from 16 residues. CDR3 residues: CASSPGTGSPYNEQFF. The CDR3 DNA reads as TGTGCCAGCAGCCCGGGGACAGGGAGTCCCTACAATGAGCAGTTCTTC.

The J gene is TRBJ1-3, the V gene TRBV18, with TRBD1 identical over 8 bases. The CDR3 is 17 amino acids. CDR1 is KGHSH and CDR2 is LQKENI in the germline V gene. V lost 0 bases, J lost 3 bases, and 7 bases stayed unmatched. The CDR3 DNA follows: TGTGCCAGCTCACCACCGGGACAGGCCTCTTATGGAAACACCATATATTTT. This gives the protein CASSPPGQASYGNTIYF.

V gene TRBV6-5 combines with J gene TRBJ1-5; D is uncertain. This CDR3 has 13 residues. The V end was cut by 4 bases, the J end by 2 bases, with 6 bases between. Germline V lookup: CDR1 MNHEY, CDR2 SVGAGI. CDR3 DNA sequence: TGTGCCAGCAGTTCACGGGGCAATCAGCCCCAGCATTTT. Amino acids: CASSSRGNQPQHF.

This chain connects TRBV7-6 to TRBJ1-1, with D perhaps matching TRBD1 (5 bases). Germline CDR1 and CDR2: SGHVS and FNYEAQ. Trimming took off 2 bases at V and 4 bases at J, with 20 bases between the two ends. This CDR3 has 17 amino acids. This CDR3 is CASSLILPWGGVTEAFF. In DNA, the CDR3 is TGTGCCAGCAGCTTAATTCTACCTTGGGGGGGAGTCACTGAAGCTTTCTTT.

The V and J genes are TRBV3-1 (or the pseudogene TRBV3-2) and TRBJ1-5, with 8 positions matching TRBD1. CDR3 length: 15 amino acids. Germline loops: CDR1 LGHDT, CDR2 YNNKEL (reference sequence). V trimming: 5 bases; J trimming: 6 bases; junction bases outside the gene matches: 9. Here the CDR3 reads CASSRRQGKPQPQHF. The DNA for the CDR3 is TGTGCCAGCAGCAGACGACAGGGGAAACCTCAGCCCCAGCATTTT.

The chain combines TRBV5-1 with TRBJ2-5, with 15 bases that match TRBD2. Per germline, CDR1 SGHRS and CDR2 YFSETQ. The CDR3 has 16 amino acids. V dropped 4 bases and J dropped 1; count of bases not matched to a gene: 2. CDR3 DNA: TGCGCCAGCAGCCCGGGACTAGCGGGAGGCCAAGAGACCCAGTACTTC. Protein product: CASSPGLAGGQETQYF.

The chain uses TRBV6-1 and TRBJ1-1; D unclear. The CDR3 contains 11 residues. V was pared by 2 bases and J by 8 bases, with 6 bases between. Per germline, CDR1 MNHNS and CDR2 SASEGT. The CDR3 DNA follows: TGTGCCAGCAGTGAAATGGAGGAAGCTTTCTTT. Residues: CASSEMEEAFF.

This chain connects TRBV9 to TRBJ2-7; 7 bases fit TRBD1. With 0 bases clipped from V and 6 bases from J, the junction kept 9 bases outside the gene matches. The CDR3 loop spans 15 amino acids. In germline, CDR1 is SGDLS, CDR2 YYNGEE. Written as DNA, the CDR3 is TGTGCCAGCAGCGTAGATCTACAGGGGTTTACCGAGCAGTACTTC. This gives the protein CASSVDLQGFTEQYF.

The CDR3 region is CASSENRNSYNEQFF. The CDR3 DNA follows: TGTGCCAGCAGTGAAAACAGAAACTCCTACAATGAGCAGTTCTTC. The chain carries TRBV6-1 and TRBJ2-1; no firm D call. The CDR3 sequence is 15 residues long. Germline-derived CDR1 and CDR2 are MNHNS and SASEGT. The V end lost 2 bases, the J end lost 0 bases, and 8 bases lay between the germline ends.

This clone was picked up one time. The chain's CDR3 is CASSPFYAGVGTDTQYF. CDR3 in DNA: TGTGCCAGCAGTCCTTTTTACGCGGGCGTTGGCACAGATACGCAGTATTTT. J is TRBJ2-3 and V is TRBV3-1 (or the pseudogene TRBV3-2), with D maybe TRBD2 (5 bases). This CDR3 spans 17 amino acids. Germline V gene lookup returns CDR1 LGHDT and CDR2 YNNKEL (reference sequence). Trimming left V 6 bases short and J 1 base short, with 20 bases between.

CDR3 amino acids: CASQGQGAFMLSYEQYF. CDR3 sequence (DNA): TGTGCCAGCCAGGGACAGGGGGCGTTCATGCTCTCCTACGAGCAGTACTTC. The chain has TRBV7-2 and TRBJ2-7; 12 bases match TRBD1. After removal of 8 bases from V and 0 bases from J, the junction contained 11 bases not matched to a gene. The CDR3 covers 17 residues. Looked up from germline, CDR1 is SGHTA and CDR2 is FQGNSA.

The chain couples TRBV5-1 to TRBJ2-1; D not certain. CDR1 is SGHRS, CDR2 YFSETQ, per germline. The CDR3 is 17 residues long. V was shortened by 4 bases and J by 4 bases, with 21 bases between the two germline ends. The CDR3 reads CASSLGFLPKPYNEQFF. CDR3 DNA: TGCGCCAGCAGCCTGGGATTCCTACCCAAGCCTTACAATGAGCAGTTCTTC.